These 21 T cell receptor beta chains came from one sample sequenced in a study of shared clonotypes between healthy human individuals. The data were produced by immunoSEQ multiplex PCR, yet TCRdb's version contains in-frame clones alone and is incomplete. The data show some 2.3 million clones, roughly 93% seen once. The material sequenced was naive CD4+ T cells from PBMCs. Indicated subset: CD45RA+ positively selected. These receptors were obtained from a man aged 18 to 29 in good health. Some clones in this sample may be carry-over from other donors' samples.

The chain couples TRBV5-1 to TRBJ2-2; D call uncertain. Germline V CDR1 and CDR2: SGHRS, YFSETQ. The CDR3 spans 14 residues. Trimming stripped 5 bases from V and 7 bases from J, with 15 bases between. Here the CDR3 DNA reads TGCGCCAGCAGAATAAGTGAGCCGTTCGGGGAGCTGTTTTTT. It encodes CASRISEPFGELFF.

This clone was recorded once. This chain connects TRBV5-1 to TRBJ2-1, with D possibly being TRBD1 (6 bases). CDR1 is SGHRS and CDR2 is YFSETQ in the germline V gene. CDR3 length equals 16 residues. V was cut by 0 bases and J by 8 bases, with 18 bases left in between. This chain's CDR3 is CASSLDNRVRWDEQFF. The CDR3 DNA reads TGCGCCAGCAGCTTGGATAACAGGGTCCGGTGGGATGAGCAGTTCTTC. Variable domain in full (rest from reference TRBV5-1 and TRBJ2-1): KAGVTQTPRYLIKTRGQQVTLSCSPISGHRSVSWYQQTPGQGLQFLFEYFSETQRNKGNFPGRFSGRQFSNSRSEMNVSTLELGDSALYLCASSLDNRVRWDEQFFGPGTRLTVL.

A single count supports this clone. V usage is TRBV9 and J usage is TRBJ2-2, with 9 positions matching TRBD2. The J segment lost 6 bases and the V segment lost 4 bases, leaving 7 bases of the junction unmatched. Germline lookup yields CDR1 SGDLS and CDR2 YYNGEE. This CDR3 is 15 amino acids long. CDR3: CASSQGTSWAGELFF. The CDR3 region has the DNA TGTGCCAGCAGCCAAGGGACTAGCTGGGCCGGGGAGCTGTTTTTT.

DNA for the CDR3: TGTGCCAGCAGTTACTCAGGGGTACCGGAGCTGTTTTTT. Encoded protein: CASSYSGVPELFF. V gene TRBV6-5 combines with J gene TRBJ2-2, with a tentative D call TRBD1 (5 bases). Germline CDR1 MNHEY, CDR2 SVGAGI. The CDR3 spans 13 residues. V dropped 0 bases and J dropped 10 bases, with 9 bases sitting between them.

This chain connects TRBV30 to TRBJ2-7; a possible D gene is TRBD1 (6 bases). V dropped 2 bases and J dropped 2 bases, with 19 bases sitting between them. Germline CDR1 reads GTSNPN; CDR2 reads SVGIG (reference sequence). CDR3 size: 16 residues. CDR3 region: CAWSFGPRDKTYEQYF. In nucleotides, the CDR3 is TGTGCCTGGAGTTTTGGGCCACGGGACAAAACCTACGAGCAGTACTTC.

The chain is built from TRBV4-1 and TRBJ1-2; no firm D call. Trimming removed 3 bases from V and 5 bases from J, with 13 bases in between. The CDR3 consists of 14 residues. CDR1 is MGHRA, CDR2 YSYEKL, per germline. CDR3 loop: CASSHFLVNYGYTF. DNA for the CDR3: TGCGCCAGCAGCCACTTCCTGGTGAATTATGGCTACACCTTC.

The DNA for the CDR3 is TGTGCCAGCTCACCCCGAGGGACAGATTTTAACACCGGGGAGCTGTTTTTT. Its translation is CASSPRGTDFNTGELFF. This chain connects TRBV18 to TRBJ2-2; 7 nucleotides line up with TRBD1. With 3 bases clipped from V and 2 bases from J, the junction kept 9 bases outside the gene matches. This CDR3 has 17 amino acids. Germline CDR1 KGHSH, CDR2 LQKENI.

J is TRBJ1-2 and V is TRBV27; TRBD1 agrees at 7 bases. The CDR3 runs 13 residues. The V gene end was trimmed by 4 bases and the J gene end by 4 bases; junction bases not matched to a gene: 3. Looked up from germline, CDR1 is MNHEY and CDR2 is SMNVEV (reference sequence). The CDR3 DNA reads as TGTGCCAGCAGTTCGGACAGGAGCTATGGCTACACCTTC. Translated: CASSSDRSYGYTF.

The CDR3 DNA reads as TGTGCCAGCTCACCACCCCGGCAGTCACAACCCTACAATGAGCAGTTCTTC. Protein product: CASSPPRQSQPYNEQFF. The chain recombines TRBV18 with TRBJ2-1; D is ambiguous. Germline values: CDR1 KGHSH, CDR2 LQKENI. This CDR3 contains 17 residues. Trimming cost V 0 bases and J 2 bases, with 14 bases left between them. Variable domain in full (rest from reference TRBV18 and TRBJ2-1): NAGVMQNPRHLVRRRGQEARLRCSPMKGHSHVYWYRQLPEEGLKFMVYLQKENIIDESGMPKERFSAEFPKEGPSILRIQQVVRGDSAAYFCASSPPRQSQPYNEQFFGPGTRLTVL.

J is TRBJ2-4 and V is TRBV6-1; possibly TRBD2 for D (5 bases). Germline V CDR1 and CDR2: MNHNS, SASEGT. With 4 bases removed from V and 9 bases from J, the gap between germline ends came to 13 bases. The CDR3 contains 13 residues. The CDR3 DNA sequence: TGTGCCAGCAGTGGAGGGTTGTTGGGCATTCAGTACTTC. It specifies CASSGGLLGIQYF.

As for this clone: The same CDR3 arises from other DNA sequences in this sample as well. The chain combines TRBV19 with TRBJ2-7, with TRBD1 as a possible D gene (5 bases). V lost 7 bases and J 4 bases, leaving 8 bases between the germline ends. Germline V gene data show CDR1 as LNHDA and CDR2 as SQIVND (reference sequence). CDR3 length: 11 residues. The CDR3 loop reads CASTGAYEQYF. CDR3 sequence (DNA): TGTGCCAGTACTGGGGCTTACGAGCAGTACTTC.

This chain links TRBV15 with TRBJ1-4; TRBD1 agrees at 9 bases. Germline lookup yields CDR1 LNHNV and CDR2 YYDKDF (reference sequence). With 0 bases clipped from V and 5 bases from J, the junction kept 7 bases outside the gene matches. This CDR3 has 17 amino acids. The CDR3 DNA reads TGTGCCACCAGCAGAGATCAGGCCGGGACAGGGAATGAAAAACTGTTTTTT. Amino acids: CATSRDQAGTGNEKLFF.

The chain joins TRBV9 to TRBJ2-7; 8 nucleotides line up with TRBD2. The J segment lost 2 bases and the V segment lost 0 bases, leaving 4 bases of the junction unmatched. This CDR3 has 15 residues. Germline lookup yields CDR1 SGDLS and CDR2 YYNGEE. As DNA, the CDR3 is TGTGCCAGCAGCGTAGCCCCGGGACTAGCCTACGAGCAGTACTTC. Translating gives CASSVAPGLAYEQYF.

The V call is TRBV7-9, the J call TRBJ2-1, with D unresolved. The CDR3 totals 15 residues. Germline CDR1 SEHNR, CDR2 FQNEAQ (reference sequence). The V end lost 5 bases, the J end lost 3 bases, and 14 bases lay between the germline ends. In nucleotides, the CDR3 is TGTGCCAGCAGCCGAACTCGACCGAGCTACAATGAGCAGTTCTTC. Amino acids: CASSRTRPSYNEQFF.

The chain has TRBV28 and TRBJ2-7; the D call may be TRBD1 or TRBD2 (6 bases each). Per germline, CDR1 MDHEN and CDR2 SYDVKM. Trimming stripped 10 bases from V and 1 base from J, with 17 bases between. The CDR3 runs to 14 residues. CDR3 nucleotides: TGTGCCACTTGGGGGGCAGGGAGGTCCTACGAGCAGTACTTC. Translated, it gives CATWGAGRSYEQYF.

The rearrangement uses TRBV19 and TRBJ2-7; the match to TRBD2 covers 9 bases. V lost 0 bases and J lost 0; bases outside the gene matches: 3. This CDR3 is 16 amino acids long. Germline values: CDR1 LNHDA, CDR2 SQIVND (reference sequence). The CDR3 reads CASSIDASGTSYEQYF. The CDR3 nucleotides are TGTGCCAGTAGTATAGATGCTAGCGGGACCTCCTACGAGCAGTACTTC.

This clone was observed once. V usage is TRBV9 and J usage is TRBJ1-3; no clear D gene. CDR1 is SGDLS, CDR2 YYNGEE, per germline. This CDR3 has 16 amino acids. Deletions cut 0 bases from V and 0 bases from J, with 10 bases between. The CDR3: CASSVDVQFSGNTIYF. The DNA of the CDR3 is TGTGCCAGCAGCGTAGATGTCCAGTTCTCTGGAAACACCATATATTTT.

V is TRBV7-2 and J is TRBJ1-1, with D possibly TRBD1 on 6 matching bases. Looked up from germline, CDR1 is SGHTA and CDR2 is FQGNSA. The CDR3 consists of 13 residues. With 5 bases removed from V and 2 bases from J, the gap between germline ends came to 9 bases. The CDR3 sequence is CASSGGQNTEAFF. The CDR3 DNA follows: TGTGCCAGCAGCGGGGGACAAAACACTGAAGCTTTCTTT.

This chain joins TRBV28 and TRBJ2-3, with 9 bases matching TRBD2. The CDR3 is 14 residues long. Germline CDR1 is MDHEN and CDR2 is SYDVKM. J was trimmed by 3 bases and V by 6 bases; bases with no gene match: 4. DNA for the CDR3: TGTGCCAGCAGCGGCGGGAGGGAAACAGATACGCAGTATTTT. Translated: CASSGGRETDTQYF.

On this clone: The same CDR3 can be traced to other DNA sequences in this sample. The chain combines TRBV6-6 with TRBJ2-3, with D maybe TRBD2 (5 bases). Trimming removed 6 bases from V and 0 bases from J, with 10 bases in between. Germline CDR1 and CDR2: MNHNY and SVGAGI (reference sequence). This CDR3 has 14 residues. The CDR3 coding sequence is TGTGCCAGCAGGGCAGGACTGAGCACAGATACGCAGTATTTT. The encoded protein is CASRAGLSTDTQYF.

V and J are TRBV5-6 and TRBJ1-2; no clear D gene. The CDR3 is 12 residues long. V was shortened by 0 bases and J by 11 bases, with 11 bases between the two germline ends. The germline gives CDR1 SGHDT, CDR2 YYEEEE. The DNA of the CDR3 is TGTGCCAGCAGCTTGGGTGCGGTTGGATACACCTTC. The encoded protein is CASSLGAVGYTF.